The 25 T cell receptor beta chains reported below all come from one sample, sequenced in a study of a mutant IDH1 vaccine in newly diagnosed glioma. The time point is: week 47, end of study. The vaccine gave 300 ug of a 20-mer mutant IDH1 peptide subcutaneously per dose. Some clones are missing from TCRdb's copy, which holds only in-frame ones; the method was immunoSEQ multiplex PCR. The sample has approximately 50,000 clones, roughly 87% seen once; the top ten hold more than 3%. These receptors' antigens are unknown. The starting material was PBMCs, obtained from a glioma patient whose treatment included an IDH1 peptide vaccine. The receptor source for this set is a woman aged 50 to 60 with glioma.

The V gene is TRBV5-4, the J gene TRBJ1-2, with 7 bases identical to TRBD1. This CDR3 comprises 17 residues. Trimming cost V 3 bases and J 2 bases; bases outside gene matches: 13. Germline V gives CDR1 SGHNT, CDR2 YYREEE (reference sequence). The CDR3 reads CASSSGGAGQANYGYTF. The CDR3 region has the DNA TGTGCCAGCAGCTCGGGGGGCGCCGGACAGGCGAACTATGGCTACACCTTC.

This clone has just a few counts. The chain is built from TRBV29-1 and TRBJ2-2, with D tentatively TRBD1 (6 bases). Germline V CDR1 and CDR2: SQVTM, ANQGSEA. CDR3 length: 15 residues. The ends were cut back, 5 bases at V and 3 bases at J, with 16 bases in the middle. The CDR3 DNA sequence: TGCAGCGTTACCGGGACACATGGATACACCGGGGAGCTGTTTTTT. It codes for CSVTGTHGYTGELFF.

The rearrangement joins TRBV27 to TRBJ2-7, with 14 bases lining up with TRBD2. The CDR3 has 16 amino acids. Germline values: CDR1 MNHEY, CDR2 SMNVEV (reference sequence). The trim removed 5 bases at V and 5 bases at J, leaving 8 bases unmatched. CDR3 nucleotides: TGTGCCAGCAGTGTGACTAGCGGGGGGGCCTCGGACGAGCAGTACTTC. Translated, it gives CASSVTSGGASDEQYF.

About this clone itself: Relative to the germline gene, one junction end is altered; a read error may explain this. This chain uses TRBV2 with TRBJ1-2, with D uncertain. Germline V lookup: CDR1 SNHLY, CDR2 FYNNEI. This CDR3 region has 9 residues. The CDR3 loop reads CASSEGPAF. CDR3 in DNA: TGTGCCAGCAGTGAAGGACCCGCCTTC.

The CDR3 spells CASSLVGGAGGDTQYF. The CDR3 DNA reads TGCGCCAGCAGCTTGGTTGGGGGGGCAGGAGGAGATACGCAGTATTTT. The V and J genes are TRBV5-1 and TRBJ2-3; weak D call: TRBD2 (7 bases). The CDR3 has 16 residues. V was shortened by 0 bases and J by 5 bases, with 16 bases between the two germline ends. From germline, CDR1 is SGHRS and CDR2 YFSETQ.

V and J are TRBV6-5 and TRBJ2-2; perhaps TRBD1 as D (6 bases). CDR1 and CDR2 from the germline V gene are MNHEY and SVGAGI. The CDR3 has 15 residues. V was cut by 6 bases and J by 0 bases, with 11 bases left in between. The chain's CDR3 is CASSRDTSNTGELFF. CDR3 nucleotides: TGTGCCAGCAGCCGGGACACTTCGAACACCGGGGAGCTGTTTTTT.

The table lists this clone with a few counts. The chain employs TRBV5-4 and TRBJ2-5, with 10 bases identical to TRBD2. Germline V gives CDR1 SGHNT, CDR2 YYREEE (reference sequence). V lost 5 bases, J lost 4 bases, and 5 bases stayed unmatched. The CDR3 spans 14 residues. CDR3 amino acids: CASRIAGGRETQYF. The CDR3 DNA reads TGTGCCAGCAGGATAGCGGGGGGCCGAGAGACCCAGTACTTC.

This chain joins TRBV5-6 and TRBJ2-5, with TRBD2 as a possible D gene (5 bases). Germline V gives CDR1 SGHDT, CDR2 YYEEEE. V was clipped by 1 base and J by 1 base, with 17 bases between them. The CDR3 sequence is 17 residues long. CDR3 residues: CASSLRRAQWGQETQYF. CDR3 nucleotide sequence: TGTGCCAGCAGCTTGAGGCGGGCCCAATGGGGCCAAGAGACCCAGTACTTC.

The chain is built from TRBV5-4 and TRBJ2-7; D not certain. V was trimmed by 3 bases and J by 5 bases, leaving 15 bases between them. Per germline, CDR1 SGHNT and CDR2 YYREEE (reference sequence). The CDR3 consists of 14 residues. The DNA of the CDR3 is TGTGCCAGCAGCTCGTTAGATCTTCTCGACGAGCAGTACTTC. It specifies CASSSLDLLDEQYF.

The chain joins TRBV5-1 to TRBJ1-2; D unresolved. Trimming cost V 1 base and J 8 bases, with 12 bases left between them. Germline V lookup: CDR1 SGHRS, CDR2 YFSETQ. This CDR3 has 13 residues. The CDR3 sequence: CASSLTRMEGYTF. CDR3 nucleotide sequence: TGCGCCAGCAGCTTGACCCGAATGGAAGGCTACACCTTC.

The chain recombines TRBV7-6 with TRBJ1-1, with D possibly TRBD1 on 5 matching bases. With 1 base removed from V and 7 bases from J, the gap between germline ends came to 7 bases. Germline V gene sequence: CDR1 SGHVS, CDR2 FNYEAQ. The CDR3 runs 12 residues. CDR3 nucleotides: TGTGCCAGCAGCTTAGTTGGGGGTGAAGCTTTCTTT. It specifies CASSLVGGEAFF.

The chain employs TRBV7-2 and TRBJ2-5, with 8 bases lining up with TRBD1. The CDR3 contains 16 residues. Germline CDR1 and CDR2: SGHTA and FQGNSA. V shed 5 bases and J 1 base; nucleotides not matched to a gene: 9. CDR3 nucleotide sequence: TGTGCCAGCAGCCTACGGACTGACAGGGGCCAAGAGACCCAGTACTTC. Its protein product is CASSLRTDRGQETQYF.

The V and J genes are TRBV6-1 and TRBJ1-3; TRBD1 is a possible D gene (5 bases). The V gene lost 4 bases and the J gene lost 8 bases, with 18 bases spanning the gap. Per the germline V gene, CDR1 is MNHNS and CDR2 is SASEGT. The CDR3 sequence is 15 residues long. CDR3 nucleotides: TGTGCCAGCAGTGGGGGGAGAGGCTTCCGGGACACCATATATTTT. Protein: CASSGGRGFRDTIYF.

V and J are TRBV21-1 and TRBJ2-7. TRBV21-1 is marked as a pseudogene. This CDR3 has 15 amino acids. The CDR3 sequence is CASIGGYIASYEQYF. The CDR3 region has the DNA TGTGCCAGCATCGGGGGCTATATTGCCTCCTACGAGCAGTACTTC.

This chain joins TRBV19 and TRBJ1-1; D gene ambiguous. Germline CDR1 LNHDA, CDR2 SQIVND (reference sequence). There are 14 residues in the CDR3. V lost 6 bases and J lost 3, with 14 bases in between. CDR3 sequence: CASRSLLEHTEAFF. The DNA of the CDR3 is TGTGCCAGTAGGAGCCTCTTGGAGCACACTGAAGCTTTCTTT.

V usage is TRBV19 and J usage is TRBJ1-1; D gene unclear. Looked up from germline, CDR1 is LNHDA and CDR2 is SQIVND (reference sequence). Trimming removed 5 bases at V and 6 bases at J, with 7 bases between. This CDR3 comprises 11 residues. CDR3: CASSYRAEAFF. The CDR3 DNA is TGTGCCAGTAGTTATCGTGCTGAAGCTTTCTTT.

This chain connects TRBV29-1 to TRBJ2-5; no clear D gene. The V gene lost 3 bases and the J gene lost 5 bases, with 16 bases spanning the gap. This CDR3 comprises 14 residues. Germline CDR1 is SQVTM and CDR2 is ANQGSEA. CDR3 bases: TGCAGCGTTGAGTATAGGAGCGAGTCGGAGACCCAGTACTTC. The encoded protein is CSVEYRSESETQYF. The full variable domain, its missing parts supplied by reference TRBV29-1 and TRBJ2-5, is SAVISQKPSRDICQRGTSLTIQCQVDSQVTMMFWYRQQPGQSLTLIATANQGSEATYESGFVIDKFPISRPNLTFSTLTVSNMSPEDSSIYLCSVEYRSESETQYFGPGTRLLVL.

The chain carries TRBV6-5 and TRBJ2-7; 10 positions match TRBD1. The length of the CDR3 is 15 residues. Trimming cost V 2 bases and J 3 bases; bases outside gene matches: 4. Germline assignment: CDR1 MNHEY and CDR2 SVGAGI. The CDR3 DNA is TGTGCCAGCAGTTACCGGGACAGGGGTTTCTACGAGCAGTACTTC. The encoded protein is CASSYRDRGFYEQYF.

DNA of the CDR3: TGTGCCAGCAGCATAACCGGGACAGAGAACACTGAAGCTTTCTTT. This encodes CASSITGTENTEAFF. The chain carries TRBV6-6 and TRBJ1-1; TRBD1 aligns across 7 bases. The junction had 8 bases not matched to a gene; V was cut back by 6 bases and J by 1 base. CDR1 MNHNY and CDR2 SVGAGI come from the germline V gene (reference sequence). The CDR3 covers 15 residues.

The V and J genes are TRBV29-1 and TRBJ2-1; the D gene is possibly TRBD1 (6 bases). CDR3 size: 14 residues. V lost 3 bases and J 4 bases, leaving 13 bases between the germline ends. Germline loops: CDR1 SQVTM, CDR2 ANQGSEA. Written as DNA, the CDR3 is TGCAGCGTTGAGGGGGCCAAAGATTACAATGAGCAGTTCTTC. Protein: CSVEGAKDYNEQFF.

The rearrangement joins TRBV6-5 to TRBJ1-6; TRBD1 matches 8 bases. Per germline, CDR1 MNHEY and CDR2 SVGAGI. Trimming cost V 6 bases and J 11 bases; bases outside gene matches: 9. This CDR3 comprises 14 residues. The CDR3 nucleotides read TGTGCCAGCAGGCCCGGGACAGGAAAGCCACCCCTCCACTTT. Its protein is CASRPGTGKPPLHF.

The chain employs TRBV6-1 and TRBJ2-7; a weak D match, TRBD1 (6 bases). CDR1 is MNHNS, CDR2 SASEGT, per germline. V was trimmed by 0 bases and J by 3 bases, leaving 12 bases between them. This CDR3 is built from 15 residues. CDR3 bases: TGTGCCAGCAGTGAAGCCTACAGGGATTTCTACGAGCAGTACTTC. It specifies CASSEAYRDFYEQYF.

The gene calls are TRBV9 and TRBJ2-1, with 7 bases aligning to TRBD2. Germline values: CDR1 SGDLS, CDR2 YYNGEE. The V gene end was trimmed by 4 bases and the J gene end by 5 bases; junction bases not matched to a gene: 3. CDR3 length: 13 amino acids. CDR3 DNA sequence: TGTGCCAGCAGCCCGGGGGGTAACAATGAGCAGTTCTTC. Amino acids: CASSPGGNNEQFF. The whole variable domain, filled in from reference TRBV9 and TRBJ2-1, reads DSGVTQTPKHLITATGQRVTLRCSPRSGDLSVYWYQQSLDQGLQFLIQYYNGEERAKGNILERFSAQQFPDLHSELNLSSLELGDSALYFCASSPGGNNEQFFGPGTRLTVL.

The chain uses TRBV9 and TRBJ1-3; a weak D match, TRBD1 (6 bases). The CDR3 is made up of 16 amino acids. V lost 3 bases and J 0 bases, leaving 13 bases between the germline ends. Germline V gene lookup returns CDR1 SGDLS and CDR2 YYNGEE. CDR3 sequence (DNA): TGTGCCAGCAGCGCCAGGGACAAAAACTCTGGAAACACCATATATTTT. Its translation is CASSARDKNSGNTIYF.

This clone was counted a few times. CDR3 DNA sequence: TGTGCCAGCAGCCAATCAGTGGCAGGGGGAGAAGCTTTCTTT. The encoded protein is CASSQSVAGGEAFF. The gene calls are TRBV5-5 and TRBJ1-1, with 7 bases fitting TRBD1. The CDR3 is 14 amino acids. Germline V CDR1 and CDR2: SGHKS, YYEKEE (reference sequence). The V gene end was trimmed by 4 bases and the J gene end by 8 bases; junction bases not matched to a gene: 11.